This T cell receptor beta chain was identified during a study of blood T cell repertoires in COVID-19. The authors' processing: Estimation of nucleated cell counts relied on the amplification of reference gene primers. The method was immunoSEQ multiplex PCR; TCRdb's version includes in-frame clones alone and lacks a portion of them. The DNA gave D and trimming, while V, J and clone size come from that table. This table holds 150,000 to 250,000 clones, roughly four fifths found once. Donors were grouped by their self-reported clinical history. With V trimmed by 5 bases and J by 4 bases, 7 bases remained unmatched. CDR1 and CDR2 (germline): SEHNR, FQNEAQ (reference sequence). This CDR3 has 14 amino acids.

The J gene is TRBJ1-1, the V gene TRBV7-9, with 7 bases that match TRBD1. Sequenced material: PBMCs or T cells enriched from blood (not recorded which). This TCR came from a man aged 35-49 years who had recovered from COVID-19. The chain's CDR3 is CASSPLQGTTEAFF. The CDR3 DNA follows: TGTGCCAGCAGCCCCTTACAGGGGACCACTGAAGCTTTCTTT. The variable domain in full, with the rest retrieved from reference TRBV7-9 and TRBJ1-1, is DTGVSQNPRHKITKRGQNVTFRCDPISEHNRLYWYRQTLGQGPEFLTYFQNEAQLEKSRLLSDRFSAERPKGSFSTLEIQRTEQGDSAMYLCASSPLQGTTEAFFGQGTRLTVV.